Each of the 11 T cell receptor beta chains below was sequenced from the same sample in a study of T cells after yellow fever vaccination. TCRdb called the 5' RACE reads again in MiXCR, with one record for every CDR3 protein. This table holds hundreds of thousands of distinct CDR3 sequences, 8.5% to 9% found once. The starting material was PBMCs, obtained on the day of the first yellow fever vaccination. Source of these receptors: a young man who received the YFV17D yellow fever vaccine.

The rearrangement links TRBV7-3 to TRBJ2-2, with 14 bases that match TRBD2. J lost 7 bases, V lost 5 bases, and 6 bases had no gene match. In germline, CDR1 is SGHTA, CDR2 FQGTGA. This CDR3 is 16 amino acids long. The CDR3 is CASSLGTSGGVGELFF. In DNA form, the CDR3 reads TGTGCCAGCAGCCTGGGGACTAGCGGGGGTGTCGGGGAGCTGTTTTTT.

This clonotype was detected a few times. This chain connects TRBV25-1 to TRBJ1-1; 7 bases align to TRBD1. This CDR3 comprises 16 residues. The germline V gene encodes CDR1 MGHDK and CDR2 SYGVNS. V was pared by 7 bases and J by 2 bases, with 13 bases of the junction left unmatched. The CDR3 protein is CASKPTPGQKNTEAFF. Written as DNA, the CDR3 is TGTGCCAGCAAACCCACTCCGGGACAGAAAAACACTGAAGCTTTCTTT. Using reference TRBV25-1 and TRBJ1-1 for the parts outside the CDR3, the full variable domain is EADIYQTPRYLVIGTGKKITLECSQTMGHDKMYWYQQDPGMELHLIHYSYGVNSTEKGDLSSESTVSRIRTEHFPLTLESARPSHTSQYLCASKPTPGQKNTEAFFGQGTRLTVV.

This clonotype was detected many times. V gene TRBV12-3 or TRBV12-4 combines with J gene TRBJ1-2, with 7 bases lining up with TRBD1. The CDR3 runs 14 residues. Losses at the gene ends were 6 bases for V and 8 bases for J; bases not matched to a gene: 12. CDR3 loop: CASRDFGQVGGYTF. CDR3 DNA: TGTGCCAGCAGGGACTTTGGACAGGTCGGAGGCTACACCTTC.

This clonotype was counted only a few times. V usage is TRBV19 and J usage is TRBJ1-5; 7 bases are shared with TRBD1. In germline, CDR1 is LNHDA, CDR2 SQIVND (reference sequence). V lost 6 bases to trimming and J lost 5 bases; unmatched junction nucleotides: 4. The CDR3 has 13 amino acids. The DNA of the CDR3 is TGTGCCAGTAGGGACAGGTCAGATCAGCCCCAGCATTTT. It yields the protein CASRDRSDQPQHF.

This clonotype was counted between two and nine times. The CDR3 DNA is TGCGCCAGCAGCCAAGATTGGAAGATGAACACTGAAGCTTTCTTT. It specifies CASSQDWKMNTEAFF. V gene TRBV4-1 combines with J gene TRBJ1-1; no clear D gene. The V gene lost 0 bases and the J gene lost 0 bases, with 8 bases spanning the gap. Germline loops: CDR1 MGHRA, CDR2 YSYEKL. The CDR3 is 15 amino acids.

The V gene is TRBV7-8, the J gene TRBJ1-4; possible D gene TRBD1, 5 bases. The V gene's germline CDR1 is SGHVS and CDR2 FQNEAQ. V was shortened by 5 bases and J by 2 bases, with 9 bases between the two germline ends. This CDR3 is built from 14 residues. Written as DNA, the CDR3 is TGTGCCAGCAGCAAGGGGCTTACTAATGAAAAACTGTTTTTT. It is translated as CASSKGLTNEKLFF. Full variable domain (missing parts from reference TRBV7-8 and TRBJ1-4): GAGVSQSPRYKVAKRGQDVALRCDPISGHVSLFWYQQALGQGPEFLTYFQNEAQLDKSGLPSDRFFAERPEGSVSTLKIQRTQQEDSAVYLCASSKGLTNEKLFFGSGTQLSVL.

The chain uses TRBV25-1 and TRBJ1-1, with D possibly matching TRBD1 (5 bases). CDR1 is MGHDK and CDR2 is SYGVNS in the germline V gene. The CDR3 covers 15 residues. V was pared by 5 bases and J by 0 bases, with 13 bases between. DNA of the CDR3: TGTGCCAGCAGTCCAAACAGGATATTGAACACTGAAGCTTTCTTT. This encodes CASSPNRILNTEAFF.

This chain joins TRBV29-1 and TRBJ1-2, with a weak D call TRBD1 (6 bases). The V gene lost 6 bases and the J gene lost 9 bases, with 17 bases spanning the gap. The CDR3 consists of 12 residues. Germline assignment: CDR1 SQVTM and CDR2 ANQGSEA. As DNA, the CDR3 is TGCAGCGTGGGGGCCCTGGGTAGTAGCTACACCTTC. Translated, it gives CSVGALGSSYTF.

The chain links TRBV11-2 to TRBJ2-5; TRBD2 matches at 7 bases. Trimming at V came to 5 bases and at J to 9 bases, leaving 21 bases not matched to a gene. Germline CDR1 SGHAT, CDR2 FQNNGV. This CDR3 contains 17 residues. The CDR3 DNA follows: TGTGCCAGCAGCCTCGAGTTAGAGACTAGCTCCCTGGGGGCCCAGTACTTC. Its protein is CASSLELETSSLGAQYF.

The rearrangement joins TRBV28 to TRBJ2-4; TRBD1 matches at 8 bases. Germline V CDR1 and CDR2: MDHEN, SYDVKM. The trim removed 3 bases at V and 6 bases at J, leaving 4 bases unmatched. The CDR3 sequence is 14 residues long. The CDR3 DNA sequence: TGTGCCAGCAGTTTCGGGACAGGAGTAAACATTCAGTACTTC. It codes for CASSFGTGVNIQYF. Variable domain in full (rest from reference TRBV28 and TRBJ2-4): DVKVTQSSRYLVKRTGEKVFLECVQDMDHENMFWYRQDPGLGLRLIYFSYDVKMKEKGDIPEGYSVSREKKERFSLILESASTNQTSMYLCASSFGTGVNIQYFGAGTRLSVL.

This clonotype was observed a handful of times. The chain links TRBV20-1 to TRBJ2-5; 7 positions agree with TRBD2. Unmatched junction bases numbered 9, after V lost 4 bases and J lost 4 bases. Germline CDR1 is DFQATT and CDR2 is SNEGSKA (reference sequence). This CDR3 spans 14 amino acids. The CDR3 region has the DNA TGCAGTGCTACCTCCCGGACTAGAAGAGAGACCCAGTACTTC. As protein: CSATSRTRRETQYF.